The clone carrying this TCR beta chain was seen a few times. The sample originates from a study of T cell responses to AZD1222 COVID-19 vaccine. Assay: immunoSEQ multiplex PCR; the TCRdb copy retains only in-frame clones and omits some. This repertoire shows 120,000 or so clones, about 91% found once; its top ten account for under 3.5%. The CDR3 loop spans 12 amino acids. The germline V gene has CDR1 MNHEY and CDR2 SVGAGI. V was pared by 6 bases and J by 0 bases, with 3 bases between. This sequence originates from an adult in good health. This rearrangement joins TRBV6-5 to TRBJ1-5; no clear D. Sequencing used peripheral blood, obtained on day 0 of AZD1222 vaccination. CDR3 residues: CASSPSNQPQHF. CDR3 coding DNA: TGTGCCAGCAGCCCTAGCAATCAGCCCCAGCATTTT.